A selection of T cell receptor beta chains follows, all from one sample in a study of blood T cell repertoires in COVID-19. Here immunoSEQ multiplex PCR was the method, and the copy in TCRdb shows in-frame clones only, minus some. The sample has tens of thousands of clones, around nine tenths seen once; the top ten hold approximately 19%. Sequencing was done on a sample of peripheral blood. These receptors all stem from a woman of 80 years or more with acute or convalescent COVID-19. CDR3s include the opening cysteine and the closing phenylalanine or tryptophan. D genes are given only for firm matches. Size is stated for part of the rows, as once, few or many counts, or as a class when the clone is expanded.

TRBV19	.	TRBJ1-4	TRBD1	TGTGCCAGTAGTCCCGACAGGGATAGGGATGGTGAAAAACTGTTTTTT	CASSPDRDRDGEKLFF
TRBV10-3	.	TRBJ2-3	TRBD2	TGTGCCATCAGGAGGACCGGGACTAGCGGGAACGCAGATACGCAGTATTTT	CAIRRTGTSGNADTQYF
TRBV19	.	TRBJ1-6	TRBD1	TGTGCCAGTAGTACCACAGGGGGCCGTTCACCCCTCCACTTT	CASSTTGGRSPLHF
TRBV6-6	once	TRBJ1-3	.	TGTGCCAGCAGTACCACTGCGGGGAACTCTGGAAACACCATATATTTT	CASSTTAGNSGNTIYF
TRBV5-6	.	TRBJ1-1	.	TGTGCCAGCAGCTCCCCGGGAGGGCCGGGAACTGAAGCTTTCTTT	CASSSPGGPGTEAFF
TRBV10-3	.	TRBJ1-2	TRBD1	TGTGCCATCAGTGAGTCTGCAGGGGGGTATGGCTACACCTTC	CAISESAGGYGYTF
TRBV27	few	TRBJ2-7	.	TGTGCCAGCAGTATATCAAGGGGCCAATATCAGCAGTACTTC	CASSISRGQYQQYF
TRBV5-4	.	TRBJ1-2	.	TGTGCCAGCAGCTTGCAGGGGAAGTATGGCTACACCTTC	CASSLQGKYGYTF
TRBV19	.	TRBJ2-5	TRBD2	TGTGCCAGTAGTATAGGTTCTAGCGGGGGGGCCGTCCAAGAGACCCAGTACTTC	CASSIGSSGGAVQETQYF
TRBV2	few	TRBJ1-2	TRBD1	TGTGCCAGCAGGGGACAGGGCGACGGCTACACCTTC	CASRGQGDGYTF
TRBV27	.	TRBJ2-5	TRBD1	TGTGCCAGCAGCCACTGGGACAGGCAAGAGACCCAGTACTTC	CASSHWDRQETQYF
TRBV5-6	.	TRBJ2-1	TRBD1	TGTGCCAGCAGCACAGGGGGTGGTGAGCAGTTCTTC	CASSTGGGEQFF